The 3 T cell receptor beta chains below all came from one sample that was sequenced in a study of shared clonotypes between healthy human individuals. The protocol was immunoSEQ multiplex PCR, while the TCRdb copy is restricted to in-frame clones and leaves out a portion. Among approximately 500,000 clones listed, about four fifths were seen once. The material sequenced was PBMCs. The source of these receptors is a woman in her thirties or forties in good health. Some clones in this sample may be carry-over from other donors' samples.

This sequence joins TRBV30 and TRBJ1-2; D call uncertain. The CDR3 runs 13 residues. Germline CDR1 GTSNPN, CDR2 SVGIG (reference sequence). Trimming removed 2 bases from V and 0 bases from J, with 7 bases in between. CDR3 sequence reads: CAWSSSPNYGYTF. CDR3 nucleotides: TGTGCCTGGAGTTCTTCACCTAACTATGGCTACACCTTC.

As for this clone: This sample includes further DNA sequences coding for the same CDR3. This sequence joins TRBV5-1 and TRBJ2-5; D is undetermined. This CDR3 is 14 amino acids long. Germline loops: CDR1 SGHRS, CDR2 YFSETQ. V gave up 0 bases and J gave up 1 base, with 7 bases separating them. CDR3 amino acids: CASSLGPSQETQYF. As DNA, the CDR3 is TGCGCCAGCAGCTTGGGCCCCTCCCAAGAGACCCAGTACTTC.

The V and J genes are TRBV28 and TRBJ1-1, with 8 bases aligning to TRBD1. The V gene's germline CDR1 is MDHEN and CDR2 SYDVKM. The CDR3 has 15 amino acids. J lost 3 bases, V lost 3 bases, and 6 bases had no gene match. Here the CDR3 DNA reads TGTGCCAGCAGTTTTGACAGGGGTGGGGACACTGAAGCTTTCTTT. Protein sequence: CASSFDRGGDTEAFF.